The present TCR beta chain was sequenced within a study of blood T cell repertoires in COVID-19. Study overall: Donors in the United States, Italy and Spain gave samples during acute or convalescent COVID-19.

J gave up 0 bases and V 4 bases, and 13 bases lay outside the gene matches. CDR1 is KGHDR and CDR2 is SFDVKD in the germline V gene. The length of the CDR3 is 18 residues. The table came from immunoSEQ multiplex PCR; TCRdb's copy has only in-frame clones and leaves some out. This sample carries a few hundred thousand clones, 88% of them seen once, and the ten largest clones take roughly 4%. This receptor was identified in a man between 60 and 75 years old who had recovered from COVID-19. The V call is TRBV24-1, the J call TRBJ1-1; 7 bases agree with TRBD1. Sequences were obtained from peripheral blood. CDR3 DNA sequence: TGTGCCACCAGTGAATCCCCGGGACAGAACTTGATGAACACTGAAGCTTTCTTT. This sequence encodes CATSESPGQNLMNTEAFF.